One T cell receptor (beta chain) is described in this entry. The sample comes from a study of blood T cell repertoires in COVID-19. Study context: COVID-19 samples from acute and convalescent phases originated in the United States, Italy and Spain.

The length of the CDR3 is 15 residues. In germline, CDR1 is SGHTA, CDR2 FQGNSA. Trimming took off 3 bases at V and 10 bases at J, with 16 bases between the two ends. Assay: immunoSEQ multiplex PCR; the TCRdb copy retains only in-frame clones and omits some. The sample has about 270,000 clones; roughly 90% are singletons. The chain employs TRBV7-2 and TRBJ1-6; possible D gene TRBD1, 5 bases. The sequencing input was PBMCs or T cells enriched from blood (not recorded which). This clonotype was sampled from a woman in her 30s who had recovered from COVID-19. The CDR3 spells CASSFTAGEKSPLHF. The CDR3 DNA reads as TGTGCCAGCAGCTTCACAGCGGGGGAGAAGTCACCCCTCCACTTT.